This T cell receptor (beta chain) was observed in a study of monozygotic twins with inflammatory bowel disease. TCRdb reworked the 5' RACE reads into one entry per CDR3 protein, no DNA. This sample's table reports under 350,000 distinct CDR3 sequences. The CDR3 is 11 amino acids. Sample: blood. V and J are TRBV12-3 or TRBV12-4 and TRBJ2-1. The clonotype comes from a human donor with ulcerative colitis or Crohn's disease, or a healthy co-twin of an affected twin (not recorded which). The CDR3: CASSLGFGTFF.